This passage covers 24 T cell receptor beta chains from one sample sequenced in a study of breast tumors, draining lymph nodes, adjacent tissues. Breast cancer patients provided tissue from their axillary draining lymph nodes. TCRdb analysed the multiplex PCR reads with MiXCR anew, one entry per CDR3 protein. Altogether 150,000 to 200,000 distinct CDR3 sequences are present, 33% being singletons, with the ten largest covering roughly 4.5%. Sequencing used axillary lymph node tissue. Receptors were obtained from a female donor with breast cancer. Some clones in this sample may be carry-over from other donors' samples.

This clonotype was recorded once. As the CDR3 is not closed by the conserved phenylalanine or tryptophan, this likely results from a read error. The V gene is TRBV7-8, the J gene TRBJ2-5; D is uncertain. The CDR3 sequence is 14 residues long. Germline CDR1 and CDR2: SGHVS and FQNEAQ. V lost 5 bases and J 4 bases, leaving 14 bases between the germline ends. DNA for the CDR3: TGTGCCAGCAGCCCACGACACGATCGAGAGACCCAGTACCTC. This codes for CASSPRHDRETQYL.

This clonotype has at least ten counts. The chain links TRBV5-6 to TRBJ2-7, with 7 nucleotides matching TRBD2. Germline V gene sequence: CDR1 SGHDT, CDR2 YYEEEE. The J segment lost 7 bases and the V segment lost 2 bases, leaving 12 bases of the junction unmatched. This CDR3 contains 15 residues. This CDR3 is CASSLSGTTRGEQYF. The DNA of the CDR3 is TGTGCCAGCAGCTTAAGCGGGACGACCCGCGGGGAGCAGTACTTC. The full variable domain, in which reference TRBV5-6 and TRBJ2-7 provide the parts outside the CDR3, is DAGVTQSPTHLIKTRGQQVTLRCSPKSGHDTVSWYQQALGQGPQFIFQYYEEEERQRGNFPDRFSGHQFPNYSSELNVNALLLGDSALYLCASSLSGTTRGEQYFGPGTRLTVT.

This clonotype was seen more than once but under ten times. J is TRBJ1-4 and V is TRBV7-2, with 8 bases identical to TRBD1. Germline CDR1 SGHTA, CDR2 FQGNSA. This CDR3 is 14 amino acids long. V lost 3 bases to trimming and J lost 8 bases; unmatched junction nucleotides: 5. CDR3 region: CASSFGQGGEKLFF. The CDR3 DNA follows: TGTGCCAGCAGCTTTGGACAGGGAGGCGAAAAACTGTTTTTT.

This clonotype has ten or more counts. The chain carries TRBV7-9 and TRBJ1-2; 8 nucleotides match TRBD1. Germline V gives CDR1 SEHNR, CDR2 FQNEAQ (reference sequence). The J segment lost 8 bases and the V segment lost 5 bases, leaving 13 bases of the junction unmatched. The CDR3 is made up of 15 amino acids. CDR3 sequence reads: CASSILDRENRGYTF. For the CDR3, the DNA is TGTGCCAGCAGCATACTGGACAGGGAAAATCGGGGCTACACCTTC.

This chain joins TRBV5-6 and TRBJ2-3; 9 bases match TRBD1. Unmatched junction bases numbered 9, after V lost 5 bases and J lost 8 bases. Germline V CDR1 and CDR2: SGHDT, YYEEEE. This CDR3 has 14 residues. For the CDR3, the DNA is TGTGCCAGCAGACAGGGACAGGGACGAGGTACGCAGTATTTT. Translating it yields CASRQGQGRGTQYF.

Ten or more counts support this clonotype. This rearrangement joins TRBV7-8 to TRBJ2-3; tentatively, D is TRBD2 (5 bases). The germline gives CDR1 SGHVS, CDR2 FQNEAQ. CDR3 size: 12 residues. Trimming took 3 bases from V and 4 from J, leaving 5 bases between them. Here the CDR3 reads CASSLGADTQYF. The CDR3 bases are TGTGCCAGCAGCTTGGGAGCAGATACGCAGTATTTT.

The rearrangement links TRBV5-1 to TRBJ2-6, with D perhaps TRBD1 (5 bases). The CDR3 runs to 16 residues. The germline V and J ends were trimmed by 0 bases and 5 bases, with 12 bases remaining between them. Germline values: CDR1 SGHRS, CDR2 YFSETQ. The CDR3 spells CASSLGQRSRANVLTF. CDR3 nucleotide sequence: TGCGCCAGCAGCTTGGGACAGCGTAGTCGGGCCAACGTCCTGACTTTC. Full variable domain (rest looked up from reference TRBV5-1 and TRBJ2-6): KAGVTQTPRYLIKTRGQQVTLSCSPISGHRSVSWYQQTPGQGLQFLFEYFSETQRNKGNFPGRFSGRQFSNSRSEMNVSTLELGDSALYLCASSLGQRSRANVLTFGAGSRLTVL.

Ten or more counts support this clonotype. Germline and junction disagree at one end, which may indicate a read error. J is TRBJ2-7 and V is TRBV7-8, with 8 bases identical to TRBD1. CDR1 and CDR2 from the germline V gene are SGHVS and FQNEAQ. The CDR3 is 15 amino acids. Here the CDR3 reads CASSNVEGTGPRAIF. CDR3 nucleotide sequence: TGTGCCAGCAGCAACGTAGAAGGGACAGGCCCGAGGGCAATCTTC.

In its sample, this clonotype was seen many times. CDR3 nucleotide sequence: TGTGCCAGCACCTACCAGACAGGGCAAGGTCACTCTGGGGCCAACGTCCTGACTTTC. Amino acids: CASTYQTGQGHSGANVLTF. The V call is TRBV28, the J call TRBJ2-6; TRBD1 matches at 7 bases. V lost 7 bases and J lost 0; bases outside the gene matches: 15. Germline CDR1 reads MDHEN; CDR2 reads SYDVKM. This CDR3 has 19 residues.

The chain recombines TRBV19 with TRBJ1-2; D is perhaps TRBD1 (5 bases). Germline CDR1 and CDR2: LNHDA and SQIVND (reference sequence). V lost 7 bases, J lost 5 bases, and 26 bases lay in between. CDR3 length equals 17 residues. In DNA, the CDR3 is TGTGCCAGTACCTCGGTTGGATCTGGGGCGGACCTTTATGGCTACACCTTC. Translated: CASTSVGSGADLYGYTF.

The table lists this clonotype with many counts. The rearrangement uses TRBV29-1 and TRBJ1-4; 9 positions match TRBD1. This CDR3 contains 14 residues. The germline gives CDR1 SQVTM, CDR2 ANQGSEA. V lost 3 bases and J lost 7; bases outside the gene matches: 6. Here the CDR3 DNA reads TGCAGCGTTGAGATGACAGGGGGGGGTGAAAAACTGTTTTTT. Translated: CSVEMTGGGEKLFF.

The genes are TRBV2 and TRBJ2-6; D uncertain. CDR1 and CDR2 (germline): SNHLY, FYNNEI. The CDR3 sequence is 16 residues long. V was pared by 4 bases and J by 0 bases, with 10 bases between. The CDR3 DNA is TGTGCCAGCAGTGGTTTGTCGGACTCTGGGGCCAACGTCCTGACTTTC. Translated: CASSGLSDSGANVLTF.

By sample fraction, this clonotype is medium-sized. The chain employs TRBV2 and TRBJ2-5; D is unresolved. Trimming cost V 3 bases and J 5 bases, with 13 bases left between them. This CDR3 is 14 amino acids long. Germline V gene sequence: CDR1 SNHLY, CDR2 FYNNEI. The CDR3 nucleotides are TGTGCCAGCAGTGATAGCCAGGCAGAGGAGACCCAGTACTTC. Its translation is CASSDSQAEETQYF. Full variable domain (remainder filled in from reference TRBV2 and TRBJ2-5): EPEVTQTPSHQVTQMGQEVILRCVPISNHLYFYWYRQILGQKVEFLVSFYNNEISEKSEIFDDQFSVERPDGSNFTLKIRSTKLEDSAMYFCASSDSQAEETQYFGPGTRLLVL.

The chain couples TRBV20-1 to TRBJ1-2; D is unclear. Germline CDR1 is DFQATT and CDR2 is SNEGSKA (reference sequence). V was pared by 3 bases and J by 10 bases, with 15 bases between. The CDR3 loop spans 12 amino acids. The CDR3 DNA is TGCAGTGCTAGGGCTAGCGGGAGGGCCTACACCTTC. It yields the protein CSARASGRAYTF.

There are many counts of this clonotype. This chain links TRBV7-9 with TRBJ2-3, with 10 positions matching TRBD2. The CDR3 consists of 17 residues. V gave up 2 bases and J gave up 1 base; unmatched junction bases: 6. Germline CDR1 is SEHNR and CDR2 is FQNEAQ (reference sequence). CDR3 coding DNA: TGTGCCAGCAGCTTATCGAGACTAGCGGGTCGCACAGATACGCAGTATTTT. This encodes CASSLSRLAGRTDTQYF.

This clonotype was seen many times. The CDR3: CASSQEGRPQETQYF. The CDR3 DNA is TGCGCCAGCAGCCAAGAGGGCAGGCCACAAGAGACCCAGTACTTC. The gene calls are TRBV4-1 and TRBJ2-5; D gene ambiguous. CDR3 length: 15 residues. The germline V gene encodes CDR1 MGHRA and CDR2 YSYEKL. The V end lost 0 bases, the J end lost 2 bases, and 10 bases lay between the germline ends.

Comments on this clonotype: The germline gene is not matched at one end of the junction; a read error may be the cause. The chain uses TRBV9 and TRBJ2-1; D gene unclear. Germline loops: CDR1 SGDLS, CDR2 YYNGEE. The CDR3 has 15 amino acids. For the CDR3, the DNA is TGTGCCAGCAGCGCATCTCGTAGCTCCTACAATGAGCCGTTCTTC. Translation gives CASSASRSSYNEPFF.

This clonotype was recorded many times. The chain links TRBV7-2 to TRBJ2-2; D assignment may be TRBD1 or TRBD2 (6 bases each). Trimming took 0 bases from V and 5 from J, leaving 10 bases between them. There are 15 residues in the CDR3. In germline, CDR1 is SGHTA, CDR2 FQGNSA. Here the CDR3 reads CASSLAGGGTGELFF. The CDR3 region has the DNA TGTGCCAGCAGCTTAGCCGGAGGGGGAACCGGGGAGCTGTTTTTT. Looking up the rest from reference TRBV7-2 and TRBJ2-2 gives the full variable domain: GAGVSQSPSNKVTEKGKDVELRCDPISGHTALYWYRQSLGQGLEFLIYFQGNSAPDKSGLPSDRFSAERTGGSVSTLTIQRTQQEDSAVYLCASSLAGGGTGELFFGEGSRLTVL.

This clonotype was seen many times. The CDR3: CASSTGGGNQPQHF. The CDR3 bases are TGTGCCAGCAGTACAGGTGGGGGAAATCAGCCCCAGCATTTT. The V call is TRBV6-5, the J call TRBJ1-5; perhaps TRBD1 as D (5 bases). The CDR3 is 14 residues long. V dropped 5 bases and J dropped 4 bases, with 12 bases sitting between them. Germline V gene lookup returns CDR1 MNHEY and CDR2 SVGAGI.

The J gene is TRBJ1-6, the V gene TRBV2; maybe TRBD1 (5 bases). The germline gives CDR1 SNHLY, CDR2 FYNNEI. The CDR3 has 16 amino acids. V was trimmed by 3 bases and J by 1 base, leaving 10 bases between them. The CDR3 is CASSEDGASYNSPLHF. CDR3 DNA: TGTGCCAGCAGTGAGGATGGGGCGTCCTATAATTCACCCCTCCACTTT.

This clonotype came up a few times. With a much larger clone just one base away, this may be a read error. This chain joins TRBV20-1 and TRBJ2-7; D possibly corresponds to TRBD1 (5 bases). The CDR3 sequence is 14 residues long. The germline CDR1 and CDR2 sequences are DFQATT and SNEGSKA (reference sequence). The ends were cut back, 3 bases at V and 6 bases at J, with 18 bases in the middle. In DNA, the CDR3 is TGCAGTGCTAGGAGACCCGATCAGGGTTCCGAGCAGTACTTC. It translates to CSARRPDQGSEQYF.

The chain uses TRBV25-1 and TRBJ1-2; D remains ambiguous. Germline values: CDR1 MGHDK, CDR2 SYGVNS. This CDR3 comprises 10 residues. V lost 9 bases and J 4 bases, leaving 6 bases between the germline ends. CDR3 sequence (DNA): TGTGCCAGGGGCTTCTATGGCTACACCTTC. It encodes CARGFYGYTF.

This clonotype came up many times. The chain employs TRBV27 and TRBJ2-7; 8 bases agree with TRBD1. CDR3 size: 13 residues. Germline V gives CDR1 MNHEY, CDR2 SMNVEV (reference sequence). V lost 7 bases to trimming and J lost 1 base; unmatched junction nucleotides: 3. The CDR3 here is CASIQGASYEQYF. The CDR3 region has the DNA TGTGCCAGCATTCAGGGGGCTTCCTACGAGCAGTACTTC.

This clonotype was seen repeatedly, ten times or more. The rearrangement links TRBV5-8 to TRBJ1-2; D is ambiguous. Germline lookup yields CDR1 SGHTS and CDR2 YDEGEE. The V gene lost 1 base and the J gene lost 2 bases, with 6 bases spanning the gap. This CDR3 is 13 amino acids long. The CDR3 DNA is TGTGCCAGCAGCTTGACAGAAAACTATGGCTACACCTTC. This sequence encodes CASSLTENYGYTF.